The 10 T cell receptor beta chains listed next were all sequenced from one sample in a study of cytomegalovirus exposure and HLA in healthy donors. Both 60 Vbeta primers and 13 Jbeta primers went into the PCR. Profiling relied on immunoSEQ multiplex PCR, and the TCRdb table lists in-frame clones only, not all of them. In the table there are around 230,000 clones, around 83% of which are singletons. Sequenced material: PBMCs. The receptors derive from a girl aged 2-10 years in good health and CMV-seronegative.

V and J are TRBV27 and TRBJ1-2, with a possible D match to TRBD1 (5 bases). The CDR3 length is 13 residues. Germline CDR1 is MNHEY and CDR2 is SMNVEV (reference sequence). The ends were cut back, 3 bases at V and 4 bases at J, with 9 bases in the middle. CDR3 amino acids: CASSFQGSYGYTF. The CDR3 DNA is TGTGCCAGCAGTTTTCAGGGTTCCTATGGCTACACCTTC.

CDR3 nucleotides: TGTGCCAGCAGTACTCAAGGACAGGCCTACGAGCAGTACTTC. Its translation: CASSTQGQAYEQYF. The chain carries TRBV7-9 and TRBJ2-7; 7 bases are a match to TRBD1. Looked up from germline, CDR1 is SEHNR and CDR2 is FQNEAQ (reference sequence). The V and J ends lost 6 bases and 2 bases, in that order; junction bases with no gene match: 7. This CDR3 has 14 amino acids.

The CDR3 DNA follows: TGTGCCAGCAGCTTGGTCGGGGGGCCGGACTACGAGCAGTACTTC. It codes for CASSLVGGPDYEQYF. This chain uses TRBV7-2 with TRBJ2-7; D is possibly TRBD2 (7 bases). Between the trimmed V and J ends, which lost 3 bases and 3 bases, there was a span of 15 bases. The CDR3 is 15 residues long. Looked up from germline, CDR1 is SGHTA and CDR2 is FQGNSA.

The V and J genes are TRBV10-3 and TRBJ1-2, with D perhaps TRBD1 (5 bases). CDR1 and CDR2 from the germline V gene are ENHRY and SYGVKD. The CDR3 contains 16 residues. V shed 2 bases and J shed 4 bases, with 17 bases lying between them. DNA for the CDR3: TGTGCCATCAGTGAGAGCCCCGGGGGGGAAGCCTATGGCTACACCTTC. It yields the protein CAISESPGGEAYGYTF.

V is TRBV4-2 and J is TRBJ2-1, with 11 bases aligning to TRBD2. The CDR3 runs to 18 residues. V shed 0 bases, J shed 7 bases, and the junction held 11 bases outside the gene matches. Germline V gene lookup returns CDR1 LGHNA and CDR2 YNFKEQ. CDR3 nucleotide sequence: TGTGCCAGCAGCCAAGATACCCCACTAGCGGGGGTCCGTAATGAGCAGTTCTTC. This translates into CASSQDTPLAGVRNEQFF.

This chain connects TRBV6-5 to TRBJ2-1; 7 nucleotides line up with TRBD2. J gave up 4 bases and V 8 bases, and 11 bases lay outside the gene matches. The CDR3 runs 15 residues. Germline assignment: CDR1 MNHEY and CDR2 SVGAGI. CDR3 protein: CASCSAGAGYNEQFF. Written as DNA, the CDR3 is TGTGCCAGCTGCTCGGCGGGAGCGGGGTACAATGAGCAGTTCTTC.

The V and J genes are TRBV9 and TRBJ1-1, with a tentative D call TRBD1 (6 bases). The germline CDR1 and CDR2 sequences are SGDLS and YYNGEE. The CDR3 has 14 amino acids. V was trimmed by 4 bases and J by 0 bases, leaving 10 bases between them. CDR3 sequence reads: CASSRQAMNTEAFF. CDR3 sequence (DNA): TGTGCCAGCAGCAGACAGGCGATGAACACTGAAGCTTTCTTT.

The chain employs TRBV5-6 and TRBJ1-1, with D possibly being TRBD1 (5 bases). V shed 1 base and J shed 0 bases, with 10 bases lying between them. Per germline, CDR1 SGHDT and CDR2 YYEEEE. This CDR3 is built from 15 residues. The CDR3 sequence is CASSLIPGLNTEAFF. CDR3 DNA sequence: TGTGCCAGCAGCTTGATTCCAGGGCTGAACACTGAAGCTTTCTTT. Drawing the rest from reference TRBV5-6 and TRBJ1-1, the complete variable domain is DAGVTQSPTHLIKTRGQQVTLRCSPKSGHDTVSWYQQALGQGPQFIFQYYEEEERQRGNFPDRFSGHQFPNYSSELNVNALLLGDSALYLCASSLIPGLNTEAFFGQGTRLTVV.

This rearrangement joins TRBV29-1 to TRBJ1-3; 7 bases align to TRBD1. Trimming cost V 5 bases and J 2 bases; bases outside gene matches: 6. The CDR3 length is 14 residues. Germline lookup yields CDR1 SQVTM and CDR2 ANQGSEA. CDR3 bases: TGCAGCGTTCGATGTCAGGGGGCTGGAAACACCATATATTTT. Its translation is CSVRCQGAGNTIYF.

This chain uses TRBV6-5 with TRBJ1-4; tentatively, D is TRBD1 (5 bases). Trimming removed 2 bases from V and 1 base from J, with 11 bases in between. CDR1 is MNHEY and CDR2 is SVGAGI in the germline V gene. This CDR3 is 16 amino acids long. CDR3 bases: TGTGCCAGCAGTTACCGGGGGGGGTTAACTAATGAAAAACTGTTTTTT. This translates into CASSYRGGLTNEKLFF.